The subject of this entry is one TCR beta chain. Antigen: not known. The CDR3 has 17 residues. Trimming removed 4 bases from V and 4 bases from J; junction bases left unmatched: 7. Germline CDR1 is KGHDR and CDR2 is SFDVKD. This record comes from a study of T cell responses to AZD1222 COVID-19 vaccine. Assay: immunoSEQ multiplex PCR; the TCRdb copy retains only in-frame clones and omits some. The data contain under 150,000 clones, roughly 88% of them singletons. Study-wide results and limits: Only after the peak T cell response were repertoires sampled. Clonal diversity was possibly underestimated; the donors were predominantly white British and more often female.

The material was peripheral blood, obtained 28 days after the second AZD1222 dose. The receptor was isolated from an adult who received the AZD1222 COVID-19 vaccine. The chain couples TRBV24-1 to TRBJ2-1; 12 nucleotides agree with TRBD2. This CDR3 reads CATSDPTGTSGYNEQFF. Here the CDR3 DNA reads TGTGCCACCAGTGACCCAACCGGGACTAGCGGGTACAATGAGCAGTTCTTC.